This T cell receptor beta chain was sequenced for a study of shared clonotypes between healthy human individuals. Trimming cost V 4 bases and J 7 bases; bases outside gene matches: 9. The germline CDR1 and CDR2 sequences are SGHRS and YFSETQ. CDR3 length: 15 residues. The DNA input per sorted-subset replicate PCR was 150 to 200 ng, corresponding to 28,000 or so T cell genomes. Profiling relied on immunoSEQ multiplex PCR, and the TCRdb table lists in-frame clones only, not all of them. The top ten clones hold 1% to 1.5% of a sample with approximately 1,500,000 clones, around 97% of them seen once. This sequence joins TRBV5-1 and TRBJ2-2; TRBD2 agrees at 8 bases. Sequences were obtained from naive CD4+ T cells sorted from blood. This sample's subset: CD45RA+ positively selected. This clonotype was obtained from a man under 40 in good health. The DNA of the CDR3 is TGCGCCAGCAGCGGCGCGGGGGGTGATGGCGGGGAGCTGTTTTTT. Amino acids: CASSGAGGDGGELFF.